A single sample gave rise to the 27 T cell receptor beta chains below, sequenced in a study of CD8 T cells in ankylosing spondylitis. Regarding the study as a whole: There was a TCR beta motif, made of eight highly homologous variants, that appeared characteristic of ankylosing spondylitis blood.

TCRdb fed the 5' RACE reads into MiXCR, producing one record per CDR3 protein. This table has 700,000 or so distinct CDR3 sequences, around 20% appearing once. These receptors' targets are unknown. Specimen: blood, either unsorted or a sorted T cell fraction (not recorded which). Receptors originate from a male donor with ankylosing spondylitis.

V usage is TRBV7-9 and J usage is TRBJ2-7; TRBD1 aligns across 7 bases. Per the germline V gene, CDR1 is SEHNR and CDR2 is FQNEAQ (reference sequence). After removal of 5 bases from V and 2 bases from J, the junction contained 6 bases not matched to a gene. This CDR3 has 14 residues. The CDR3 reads CASSAGDSTYEQYF. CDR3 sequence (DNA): TGTGCCAGCAGCGCCGGGGACAGCACCTACGAGCAGTACTTC.

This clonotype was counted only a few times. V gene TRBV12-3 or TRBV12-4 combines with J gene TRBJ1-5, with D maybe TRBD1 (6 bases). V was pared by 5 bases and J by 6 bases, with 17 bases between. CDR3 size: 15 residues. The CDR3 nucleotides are TGTGCCAGCAGTCCCCGCAGGGAGGGGGGTCAGCCCCAGCATTTT. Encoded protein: CASSPRREGGQPQHF.

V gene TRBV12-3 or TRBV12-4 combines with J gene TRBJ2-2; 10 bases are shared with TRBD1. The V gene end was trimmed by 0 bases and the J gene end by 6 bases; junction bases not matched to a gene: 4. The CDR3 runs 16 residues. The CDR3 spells CASSLARGQGSGELFF. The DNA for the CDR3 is TGTGCCAGCAGTTTAGCGCGGGGACAGGGGTCCGGGGAGCTGTTTTTT.

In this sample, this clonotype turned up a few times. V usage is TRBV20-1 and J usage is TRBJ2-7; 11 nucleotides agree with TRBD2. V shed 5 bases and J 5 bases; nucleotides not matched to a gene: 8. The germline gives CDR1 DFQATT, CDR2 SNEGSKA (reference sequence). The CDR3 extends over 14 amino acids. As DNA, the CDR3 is TGCAGTGCTGGTCTAGCGGGAGGAGTCAACGAGCAGTACTTC. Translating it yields CSAGLAGGVNEQYF.

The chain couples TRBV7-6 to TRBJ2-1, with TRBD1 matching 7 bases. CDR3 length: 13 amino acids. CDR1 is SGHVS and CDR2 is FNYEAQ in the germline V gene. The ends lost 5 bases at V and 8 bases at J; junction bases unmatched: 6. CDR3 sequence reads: CASSNRQGDEQFF. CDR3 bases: TGTGCCAGCAGCAACCGACAGGGTGATGAGCAGTTCTTC.

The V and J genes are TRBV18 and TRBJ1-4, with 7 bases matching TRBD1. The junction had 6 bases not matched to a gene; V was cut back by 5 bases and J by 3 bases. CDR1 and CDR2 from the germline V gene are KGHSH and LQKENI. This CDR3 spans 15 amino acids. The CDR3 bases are TGTGCCAGCTCATCCCCGACAGGGCCTAATGAAAAACTGTTTTTT. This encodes CASSSPTGPNEKLFF.

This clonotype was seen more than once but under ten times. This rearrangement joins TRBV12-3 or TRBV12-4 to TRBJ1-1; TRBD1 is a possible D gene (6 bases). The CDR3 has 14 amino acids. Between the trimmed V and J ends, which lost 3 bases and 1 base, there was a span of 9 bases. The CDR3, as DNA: TGTGCCAGCAGTTTCAAACAGGGGAACACTGAAGCTTTCTTT. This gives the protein CASSFKQGNTEAFF.

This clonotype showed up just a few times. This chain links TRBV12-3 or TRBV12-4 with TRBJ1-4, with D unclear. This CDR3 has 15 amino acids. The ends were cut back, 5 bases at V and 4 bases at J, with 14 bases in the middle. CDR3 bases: TGTGCCAGCAGTGCCACCCGGAACCTTAATGAAAAACTGTTTTTT. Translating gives CASSATRNLNEKLFF.

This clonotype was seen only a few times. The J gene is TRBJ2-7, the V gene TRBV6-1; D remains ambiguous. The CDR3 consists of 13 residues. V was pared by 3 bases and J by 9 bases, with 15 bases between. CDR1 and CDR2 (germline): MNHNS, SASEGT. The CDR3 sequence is CASSENPKSGQYF. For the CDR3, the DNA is TGTGCCAGCAGTGAGAACCCTAAATCGGGGCAGTACTTC.

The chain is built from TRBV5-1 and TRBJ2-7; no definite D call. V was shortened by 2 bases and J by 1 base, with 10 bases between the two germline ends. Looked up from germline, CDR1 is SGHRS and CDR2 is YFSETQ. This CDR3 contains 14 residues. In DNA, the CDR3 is TGCGCCAGCAGCTTCGAAATCGGGTCCTACGAGCAGTACTTC. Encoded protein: CASSFEIGSYEQYF. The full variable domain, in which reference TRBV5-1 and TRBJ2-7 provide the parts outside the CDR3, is KAGVTQTPRYLIKTRGQQVTLSCSPISGHRSVSWYQQTPGQGLQFLFEYFSETQRNKGNFPGRFSGRQFSNSRSEMNVSTLELGDSALYLCASSFEIGSYEQYFGPGTRLTVT.

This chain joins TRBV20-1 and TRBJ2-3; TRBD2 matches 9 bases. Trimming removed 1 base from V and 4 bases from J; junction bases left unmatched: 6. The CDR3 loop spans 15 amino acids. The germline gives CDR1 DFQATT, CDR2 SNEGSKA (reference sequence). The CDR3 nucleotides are TGCAGTGCTAGAGTTAGCGGGAGAAGGCCAGATACGCAGTATTTT. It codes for CSARVSGRRPDTQYF.

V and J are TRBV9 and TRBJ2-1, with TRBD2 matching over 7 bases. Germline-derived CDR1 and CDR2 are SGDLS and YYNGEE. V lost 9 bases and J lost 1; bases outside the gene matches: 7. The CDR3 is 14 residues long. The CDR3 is CATQPSGSYNEQFF. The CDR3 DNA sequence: TGTGCCACTCAGCCTAGCGGATCCTACAATGAGCAGTTCTTC. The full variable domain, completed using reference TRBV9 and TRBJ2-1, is DSGVTQTPKHLITATGQRVTLRCSPRSGDLSVYWYQQSLDQGLQFLIQYYNGEERAKGNILERFSAQQFPDLHSELNLSSLELGDSALYFCATQPSGSYNEQFFGPGTRLTVL.

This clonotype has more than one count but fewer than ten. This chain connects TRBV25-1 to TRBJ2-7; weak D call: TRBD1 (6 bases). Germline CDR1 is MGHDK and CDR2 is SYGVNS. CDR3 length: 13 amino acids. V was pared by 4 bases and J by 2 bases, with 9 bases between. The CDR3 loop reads CASSAGATYEQYF. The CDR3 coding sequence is TGTGCCAGCAGTGCAGGGGCTACCTACGAGCAGTACTTC.

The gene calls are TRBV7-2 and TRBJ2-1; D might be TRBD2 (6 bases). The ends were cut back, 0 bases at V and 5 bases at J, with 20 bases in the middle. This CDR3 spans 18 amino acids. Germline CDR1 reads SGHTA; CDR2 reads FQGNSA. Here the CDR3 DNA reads TGTGCCAGCAGCTTAGCGAGTCCGACTAGAATTGTCCACAATGAGCAGTTCTTC. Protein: CASSLASPTRIVHNEQFF.

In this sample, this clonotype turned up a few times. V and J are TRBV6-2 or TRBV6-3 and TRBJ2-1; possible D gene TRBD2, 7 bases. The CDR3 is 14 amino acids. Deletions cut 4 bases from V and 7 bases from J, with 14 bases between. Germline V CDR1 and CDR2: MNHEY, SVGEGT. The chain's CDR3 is CASSFGGRRNEQFF. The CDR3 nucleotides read TGTGCCAGCAGTTTCGGGGGGCGGCGTAATGAGCAGTTCTTC.

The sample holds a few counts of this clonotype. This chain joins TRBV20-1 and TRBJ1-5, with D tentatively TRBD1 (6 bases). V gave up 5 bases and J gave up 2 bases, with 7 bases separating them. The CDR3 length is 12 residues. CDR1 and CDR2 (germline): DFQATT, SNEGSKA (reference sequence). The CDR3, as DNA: TGCAGTGCTCACAGGGGCAATCAGCCCCAGCATTTT. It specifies CSAHRGNQPQHF.

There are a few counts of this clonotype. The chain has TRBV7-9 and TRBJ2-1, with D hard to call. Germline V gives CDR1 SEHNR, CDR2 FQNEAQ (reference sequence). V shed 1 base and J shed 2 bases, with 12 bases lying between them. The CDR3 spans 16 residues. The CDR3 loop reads CASSLVVGVTYNEQFF. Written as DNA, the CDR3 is TGTGCCAGCAGCTTAGTTGTCGGAGTTACCTACAATGAGCAGTTCTTC. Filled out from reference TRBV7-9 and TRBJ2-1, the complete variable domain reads DTGVSQNPRHKITKRGQNVTFRCDPISEHNRLYWYRQTLGQGPEFLTYFQNEAQLEKSRLLSDRFSAERPKGSFSTLEIQRTEQGDSAMYLCASSLVVGVTYNEQFFGPGTRLTVL.

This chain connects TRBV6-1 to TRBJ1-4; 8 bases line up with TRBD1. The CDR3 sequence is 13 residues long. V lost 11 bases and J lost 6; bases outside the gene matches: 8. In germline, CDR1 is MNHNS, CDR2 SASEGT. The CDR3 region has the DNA TGTGCCGTATCCCCGGACAGGGATGAAAAACTGTTTTTT. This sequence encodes CAVSPDRDEKLFF.

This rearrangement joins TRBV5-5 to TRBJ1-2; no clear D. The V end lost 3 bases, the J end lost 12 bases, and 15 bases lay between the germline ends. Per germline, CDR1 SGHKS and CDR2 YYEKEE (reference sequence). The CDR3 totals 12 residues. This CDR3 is CASSSYEVTNTF. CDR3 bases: TGTGCCAGCAGCTCGTATGAAGTGACCAACACCTTC.

This CDR3 is CASSIRTSGGAFYNEQFF. In DNA form, the CDR3 reads TGTGCCAGTAGTATTCGGACTAGCGGGGGGGCTTTCTACAATGAGCAGTTCTTC. The gene calls are TRBV19 and TRBJ2-1; 15 positions match TRBD2. This CDR3 is built from 18 residues. V shed 3 bases and J 3 bases; nucleotides not matched to a gene: 6. Germline V gives CDR1 LNHDA, CDR2 SQIVND (reference sequence).

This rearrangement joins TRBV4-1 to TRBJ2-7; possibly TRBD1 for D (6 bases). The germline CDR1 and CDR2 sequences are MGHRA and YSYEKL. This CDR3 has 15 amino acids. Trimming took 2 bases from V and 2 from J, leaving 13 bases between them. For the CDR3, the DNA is TGCGCCAGCAGCCAAAGTGAGGACAGCACCTACGAGCAGTACTTC. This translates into CASSQSEDSTYEQYF.

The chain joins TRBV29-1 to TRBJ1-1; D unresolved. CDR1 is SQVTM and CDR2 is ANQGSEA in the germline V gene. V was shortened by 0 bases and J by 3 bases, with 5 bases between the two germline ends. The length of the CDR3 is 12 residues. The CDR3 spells CSVEDLYTEAFF. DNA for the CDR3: TGCAGCGTTGAAGATCTGTACACTGAAGCTTTCTTT.

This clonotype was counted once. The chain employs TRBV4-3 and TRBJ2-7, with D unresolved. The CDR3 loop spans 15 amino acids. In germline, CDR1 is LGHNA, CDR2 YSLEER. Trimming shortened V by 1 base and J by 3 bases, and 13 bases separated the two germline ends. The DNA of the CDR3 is TGCGCCAGCAGCCAAGCCGACAAGCAAGGCTACGAGCAGTACTTC. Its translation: CASSQADKQGYEQYF.

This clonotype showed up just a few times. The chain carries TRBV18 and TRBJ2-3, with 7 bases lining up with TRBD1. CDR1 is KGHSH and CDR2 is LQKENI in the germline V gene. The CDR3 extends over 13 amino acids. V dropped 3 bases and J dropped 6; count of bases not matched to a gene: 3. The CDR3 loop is CASSPSQGDTQYF. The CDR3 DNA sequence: TGTGCCAGCTCACCGTCACAGGGGGATACGCAGTATTTT.

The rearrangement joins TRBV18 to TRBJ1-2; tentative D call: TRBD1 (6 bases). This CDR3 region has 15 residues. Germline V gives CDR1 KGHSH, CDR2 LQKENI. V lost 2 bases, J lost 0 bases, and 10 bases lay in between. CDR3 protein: CASSPGQNSNYGYTF. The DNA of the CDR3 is TGTGCCAGCTCACCAGGACAGAACTCTAACTATGGCTACACCTTC.

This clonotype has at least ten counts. As DNA, the CDR3 is TGTGCCAGCTCACTGGCCCAGGGCATGCACACTGAAGCTTTCTTT. It translates to CASSLAQGMHTEAFF. The V call is TRBV18, the J call TRBJ1-1; D might be TRBD1 (5 bases). The germline CDR1 and CDR2 sequences are KGHSH and LQKENI. The CDR3 has 15 amino acids. V lost 4 bases to trimming and J lost 3 bases, with 15 bases between them.

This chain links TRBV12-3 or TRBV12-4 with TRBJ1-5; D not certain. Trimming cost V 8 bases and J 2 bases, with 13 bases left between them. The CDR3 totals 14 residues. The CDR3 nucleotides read TGTGCCAGCTCCTCCGGGCGAGGCAATCAGCCCCAGCATTTT. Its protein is CASSSGRGNQPQHF.